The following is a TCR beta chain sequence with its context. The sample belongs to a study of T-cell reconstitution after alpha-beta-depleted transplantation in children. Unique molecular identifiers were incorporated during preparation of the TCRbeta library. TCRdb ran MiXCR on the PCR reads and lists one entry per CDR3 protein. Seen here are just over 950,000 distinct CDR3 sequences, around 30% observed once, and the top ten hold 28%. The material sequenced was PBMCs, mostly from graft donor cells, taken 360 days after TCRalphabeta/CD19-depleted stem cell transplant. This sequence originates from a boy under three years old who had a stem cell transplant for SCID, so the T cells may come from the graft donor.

CDR3 region: CASSFGIGGYEQYF. As DNA, the CDR3 is TGTGCCAGCAGTTTTGGGATCGGCGGCTACGAGCAGTACTTC. V is TRBV27 and J is TRBJ2-7; D is unresolved. CDR3 size: 14 residues. Looked up from germline, CDR1 is MNHEY and CDR2 is SMNVEV (reference sequence). V lost 3 bases and J lost 3, with 12 bases in between.